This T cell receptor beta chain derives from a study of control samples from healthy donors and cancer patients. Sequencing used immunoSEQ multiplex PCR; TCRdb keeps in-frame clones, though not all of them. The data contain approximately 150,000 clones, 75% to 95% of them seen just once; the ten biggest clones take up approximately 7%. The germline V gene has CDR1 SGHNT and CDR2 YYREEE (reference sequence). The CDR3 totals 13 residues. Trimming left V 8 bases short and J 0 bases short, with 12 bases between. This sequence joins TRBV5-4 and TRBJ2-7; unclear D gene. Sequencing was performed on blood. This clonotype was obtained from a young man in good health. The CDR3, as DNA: TGTGCCAGTGCAGACTCACCCTCCTACGAGCAGTACTTC. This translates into CASADSPSYEQYF.